This T cell receptor (beta chain) is drawn from a study of blood T cell repertoires in COVID-19. In this sample, this clone turned up a few times. Other nucleotide sequences from this sample produce the same CDR3. The CDR3 is 12 residues long. Trimming left V 6 bases short and J 2 bases short, with 7 bases between. Germline V gene lookup returns CDR1 LNHDA and CDR2 SQIVND (reference sequence). Method: immunoSEQ multiplex PCR; TCRdb's copy keeps in-frame clones and lacks some. The data hold roughly 68,000 clones, with 76% observed a single time. Input material: peripheral blood. V and J are TRBV19 and TRBJ1-1, with D possibly matching TRBD1 (5 bases). The source of this sequence is a man in his 60s with COVID-19, enrolled during active disease. The DNA for the CDR3 is TGTGCCAGTAGGGGGGGTAACACTGAAGCTTTCTTT. Translating it yields CASRGGNTEAFF.